A selection of T cell receptor beta chains follows, all from one sample in a study of cytomegalovirus exposure and HLA in healthy donors. TCRdb's copy holds only in-frame clones and misses some; the assay was immunoSEQ multiplex PCR. Of 150,000 to 200,000 clones listed, roughly 78% are singletons. Sequenced input: PBMCs. All receptors derive from a woman between 45 and 60 years old in good health and CMV-seropositive. Each CDR3 is given with its conserved first and last residue. The D gene is left open where the match is weak. Clone size is stated in some rows and not others, as once, few, many or a class when expanded.

>TRBD2|-|TRBJ2-5|TRBV12-5
TGTGCTAGTGGTTTGGGACTAGCGGGGGTCCAAGAGACCCAGTACTTC
CASGLGLAGVQETQYF
>-|-|TRBJ2-2|TRBV5-1
TGCGCCAGCAGCTTTTGGACTGATACCGGGGAGCTGTTTTTT
CASSFWTDTGELFF
>TRBD1|-|TRBJ1-1|TRBV29-1
TGCAGCGCAGAGGGGGCAATGAACACTGAAGCTTTCTTT
CSAEGAMNTEAFF
>-|once|TRBJ2-7|TRBV11-1
TGTGCCAGCAGCCCGAGCGGAACCTACGAGCAGTACTTC
CASSPSGTYEQYF
>-|few|TRBJ2-2|TRBV7-8
TGTGCCAGCAGCTTATCATCGGGGAACACCGGGGAGCTGTTTTTT
CASSLSSGNTGELFF
>TRBD1|-|TRBJ1-4|TRBV7-6
TGTGCCAGCAGCATTCGACAGGGCACTAATGAAAAACTGTTTTTT
CASSIRQGTNEKLFF
>TRBD1|-|TRBJ1-2|TRBV19
TGTGCCAGTATGGGGCAAAACAGGGGAAAATTCTATGGCTACACCTTC
CASMGQNRGKFYGYTF
>TRBD1|-|TRBJ1-3|TRBV5-6
TGTGCCAGCAGCCGAGGGACAGGGGAAGGAAACACCATATATTTT
CASSRGTGEGNTIYF
>-|-|TRBJ2-6|TRBV9
TGTGCCAGCAGCGTAGCGTATACAGCCAGCTCTGGGGCCAACGTCCTGACTTTC
CASSVAYTASSGANVLTF
>-|-|TRBJ1-4|TRBV2
TGTGCCAGCAGGGGAAAAAGGGGTAATGAAAAACTGTTTTTT
CASRGKRGNEKLFF
>TRBD2|-|TRBJ2-5|TRBV4-1
TGCGCCAGCAGCGGGCTAGCGGGGGGGCTTGGGGAGACCCAGTACTTC
CASSGLAGGLGETQYF
>-|-|TRBJ1-2|TRBV9
TGTGCCAGCAGCGTAGCATCGACAGCTGACTATGGCTACACCTTC
CASSVASTADYGYTF
>TRBD1|-|TRBJ1-6|TRBV7-9
TGTGCCAGCGGGTCACAGGGGACCCCAAATTCACCCCTCCACTTT
CASGSQGTPNSPLHF
>TRBD1|-|TRBJ1-6|TRBV11-2
TGTGCCAGCAGCTTAGACAGGGGGCGTTCCTATAATTCACCCCTCCACTTT
CASSLDRGRSYNSPLHF
>-|-|TRBJ1-4|TRBV30
TGTGCCTGGAGCTGGAACAGGGTCGTTCTTTTT
CAWSWNRVVLF
>TRBD2|-|TRBJ2-1|TRBV11-2
TGTGCCAGCAGCTTAATTAGCGGGGGGGCGAATGAGCAGTTCTTC
CASSLISGGANEQFF
>TRBD1|-|TRBJ1-2|TRBV4-1
TGCGCCAGCAGCGTAATGGGGACAGGGCGGAGCTACACCTTC
CASSVMGTGRSYTF
>TRBD2|-|TRBJ2-1|TRBV4-1
TGCGCCAGCAGCCGGACCGGGACTAGCGGGGGGGCTCTAAATGAGCAGTTCTTC
CASSRTGTSGGALNEQFF
>TRBD1|-|TRBJ2-5|TRBV25-1
TGTGCCAGCAGTTCGGGACAGGGGGCGTTCGGAGAGACCCAGTACTTC
CASSSGQGAFGETQYF
>-|-|TRBJ2-6|TRBV5-6
TGTGCCAGCAGCTTAGGACTAAATGGGGCCAACGTCCTGACTTTC
CASSLGLNGANVLTF
>-|-|TRBJ1-1|TRBV5-1
TGCGCCAGCAGCCTGTCCAGGAACACTGAAGCTTTCTTT
CASSLSRNTEAFF
>-|-|TRBJ2-1|TRBV5-1
TGCGCCAGCAGCCCGGCTGTTGCGGGCTCCTACAATGAGCAGTTCTTC
CASSPAVAGSYNEQFF
>-|-|TRBJ2-1|TRBV9
TGTGCCAGCAGCGTAGAAGCCTCGTCCCTAGAGCAGTTCTTC
CASSVEASSLEQFF
>-|-|TRBJ2-1|TRBV2
TGTGCCAGCCCGAAACAGGTAAATGAGCAGTTCTTC
CASPKQVNEQFF
>TRBD1|many|TRBJ1-3|TRBV4-2
TGTGCCAGCAGCCAACCACCCGGGACAGGAGTAAACACCATATATTTT
CASSQPPGTGVNTIYF
>TRBD1|-|TRBJ1-2|TRBV19
TGTGCCAGTAGTCCGGGACAGAATATGAGAAAGGATGGCTACACCTTC
CASSPGQNMRKDGYTF
>TRBD1|-|TRBJ2-5|TRBV19
TGTGCCAGTAGTATGATAGGACAGGGGTTTGAGACCCAGTACTTC
CASSMIGQGFETQYF
>TRBD2|-|TRBJ2-2|TRBV6-1
TGTGCCAGCAGTGAAGCGTTCTGGCGGGGGACCGGGGAGCTGTTTTTT
CASSEAFWRGTGELFF
>-|-|TRBJ1-6|TRBV1
TGCACCAGCAGCCATAGGACAGGGGGGCTTCTCCTCCACTTT
CTSSHRTGGLLLHF
>TRBD1|-|TRBJ1-5|TRBV10-2
TGCGCCAGCAGCCCGACAGGGGGCGGTCAGCCCCAGCATTTT
CASSPTGGGQPQHF
>-|few|TRBJ2-5|TRBV9
TGTGCCAGCAGCGTGGCATCGGGAGAGACCCAGTACTTC
CASSVASGETQYF